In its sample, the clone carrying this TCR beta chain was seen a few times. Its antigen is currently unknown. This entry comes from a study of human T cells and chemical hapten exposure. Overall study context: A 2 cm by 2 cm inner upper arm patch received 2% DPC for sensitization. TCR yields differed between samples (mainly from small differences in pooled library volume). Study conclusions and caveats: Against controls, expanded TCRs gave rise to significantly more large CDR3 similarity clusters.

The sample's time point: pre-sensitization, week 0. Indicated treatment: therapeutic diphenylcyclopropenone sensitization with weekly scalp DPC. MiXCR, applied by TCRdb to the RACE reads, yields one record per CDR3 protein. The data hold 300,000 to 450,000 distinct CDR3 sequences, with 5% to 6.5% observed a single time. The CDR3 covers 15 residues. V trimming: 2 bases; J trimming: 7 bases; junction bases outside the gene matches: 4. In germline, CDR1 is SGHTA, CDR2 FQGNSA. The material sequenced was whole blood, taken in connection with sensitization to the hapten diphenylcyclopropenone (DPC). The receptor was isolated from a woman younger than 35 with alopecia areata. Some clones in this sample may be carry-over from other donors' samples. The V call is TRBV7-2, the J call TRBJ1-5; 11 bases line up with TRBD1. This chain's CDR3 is CASSLRTGGEQPQHF. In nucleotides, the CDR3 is TGTGCCAGCAGCTTACGGACAGGGGGCGAGCAGCCCCAGCATTTT.